Listed here is a single T cell receptor beta chain. Its antigen specificity is not known. No base quality values were provided; no much bigger clone lies one nucleotide off. Inclusive of the bounding cysteine and phenylalanine, the CDR3 is 19 residues long. The entry retains the CDR3 DNA only, 57 bases that are in frame from base 1. Trimmed from V: 6 bases; trimmed from J: 0 bases; junction bases lacking a gene match: 11. The germline V gene supplies CDR1 MDHEN and CDR2 SYDVKM. The sample comes from a study of blood T cell repertoires in COVID-19 (dated by TCRdb to 2018 to 2021). Turning to the overall study: The collaborator samples originated in the United States, Italy and Spain and spanned the acute and convalescent phases of COVID-19. The prospective study material was composed of cDNA or gDNA derived from T cells, B-cell-depleted T cells, or PBMCs. Nearly every sample came with metadata listing a de-identified subject ID, COVID-19 status, age in years and sex. Where available, HLA class I and class II types were taken from metadata supplied by the sample provider and were not determined by assay-based typing. The repertoires were made available in a free public database intended to serve as a resource for research on the immune response to SARS-CoV-2. Samples were obtained from the ongoing ImmuneRACE study (first 160 participants) and from 1,000 to 1,500 subjects provided by 6 global collaborators. Subjects who had been exposed to COVID-19, were actively infected with it, or had recovered from it provided the deeply sampled blood TCRbeta repertoires that made up the dataset.

Collaborating institutions collected whole blood in K2EDTA tubes following their own protocols. Collaborator samples were shipped for TCRbeta analysis as frozen whole blood, isolated PBMCs, or DNA extracted from either sample type. Points the paper makes about the study in general: Clinical and demographic metadata were provided uncurated, with the amount varying by source and participant.

The immunoSEQ Assay, a bias-controlled multiplex PCR, was used to amplify TCRbeta CDR3 regions from genomic DNA. Processing in the source paper ran as follows. Within the assay, amplification of reference gene primers was used to estimate how many nucleated cells each sample contained. Sequence reads were collapsed and filtered to measure the absolute abundance of every unique TCRbeta CDR3 rearrangement. For each sample, productive Simpson clonality was calculated as the square root of Simpson's diversity index across productive rearrangements. TCRdb holds this immuneACCESS table with in-frame rearrangements only. Some clones are missing; in checked studies, unresolved V genes explain under half, and the rest has no known cause. V and J calls and clone size are given by that table; D and trimming were obtained from the DNA. Counted in this sample were 150,000 to 180,000 clones; 91% of them appeared once. Roughly 0.54% of the sample lies in the top ten.

The clonotype comes from a man over 45 with acute or convalescent COVID-19. The sequencing sample was made of peripheral blood. The rearrangement combines TRBV28 with TRBJ2-2; TRBD2 lines up with 12 middle nucleotides. The nucleotide sequence reads as follows: TGTGCCAGCAGCACCCCTCGACTAGCGGGAGAGGCGAACACCGGGGAGCTGTTTTTT. The encoded protein is CASSTPRLAGEANTGELFF.